This is a list of T cell receptor beta chains from one sample in a study of blood T cell repertoires in COVID-19. The method was immunoSEQ multiplex PCR; TCRdb's version includes in-frame clones alone and lacks a portion of them. The sample holds 200,000 to 250,000 clones, approximately 82% seen once. Sequencing was done on a sample of peripheral blood. The source is a woman aged 70-85 years with active or convalescent COVID-19. Both conserved end residues are part of each CDR3. The order of the fields is D gene, J gene, clone size, V gene, CDR3 DNA, CDR3 protein. D genes are given only for firm matches. A row's size may be missing; if present it is once, few, many or a size class.

D gene: TRBD1; J gene: TRBJ1-3; clone size: NA; V gene: TRBV7-9; CDR3 DNA: TGTGCCAGCAGCTCATTCAGGGGGCCCAAGGGAAACACCATATATTTT; CDR3 protein: CASSSFRGPKGNTIYF
D gene: NA; J gene: TRBJ1-3; clone size: few; V gene: TRBV18; CDR3 DNA: TGTGCCAGCTCACCGGAGGGCGCCGGAAACACCATATATTTT; CDR3 protein: CASSPEGAGNTIYF
D gene: NA; J gene: TRBJ1-4; clone size: NA; V gene: TRBV18; CDR3 DNA: TGTGCCAGCTCACCACCGACAGGAGATGAAAAACTGTTTTTT; CDR3 protein: CASSPPTGDEKLFF
D gene: NA; J gene: TRBJ1-5; clone size: many; V gene: TRBV6-6; CDR3 DNA: TGTGCCAGCAGTTACGCAGGAGGCCAGCCCCAGCATTTT; CDR3 protein: CASSYAGGQPQHF
D gene: NA; J gene: TRBJ2-2; clone size: NA; V gene: TRBV6-2/TRBV6-3; CDR3 DNA: TGTGCCAGCAGTTCTTGGGCTAGACCTGGGAGCTCCGGGGAGCTGTTTTTT; CDR3 protein: CASSSWARPGSSGELFF
D gene: NA; J gene: TRBJ2-1; clone size: NA; V gene: TRBV5-1; CDR3 DNA: TGCGCCAGCAGCTTCGCGGTAGCGGTCTCCTACAATGAGCAGTTCTTC; CDR3 protein: CASSFAVAVSYNEQFF
D gene: NA; J gene: TRBJ2-4; clone size: NA; V gene: TRBV4-1; CDR3 DNA: TGCGCCAGCAGCCATCCCCAGGGGTCGGCCAAAAACATTCAGTACTTC; CDR3 protein: CASSHPQGSAKNIQYF
D gene: NA; J gene: TRBJ1-3; clone size: NA; V gene: TRBV4-3; CDR3 DNA: TGCGCCAGCAGCCAAGGGCACGGAAACACCATATATTTT; CDR3 protein: CASSQGHGNTIYF
D gene: TRBD1; J gene: TRBJ1-2; clone size: once; V gene: TRBV28; CDR3 DNA: TGTGCCAGCAGCCTTGGGGGAGACAGGGAGGCTCATGGCTACACCTTC; CDR3 protein: CASSLGGDREAHGYTF
D gene: TRBD2; J gene: TRBJ2-3; clone size: NA; V gene: TRBV11-3; CDR3 DNA: TGTGCCAGCAGCCCGGGACTAGCGGGAGTGACAGATACGCAGTATTTT; CDR3 protein: CASSPGLAGVTDTQYF
D gene: NA; J gene: TRBJ1-1; clone size: NA; V gene: TRBV19; CDR3 DNA: TGTGCCACCACCATCCCCTTCGGGGGGAGGACTGAAGCTTTCTTT; CDR3 protein: CATTIPFGGRTEAFF
D gene: NA; J gene: TRBJ1-1; clone size: NA; V gene: TRBV19; CDR3 DNA: TGTGCCTCGAAAAGGCGGGAGCCTAACACTGAAGCTTTCTTT; CDR3 protein: CASKRREPNTEAFF
D gene: TRBD1; J gene: TRBJ1-2; clone size: few; V gene: TRBV20-1; CDR3 DNA: TGCAGTGCTAGTCCCGGGACAGGGAACTATGGCTACACCTTC; CDR3 protein: CSASPGTGNYGYTF
D gene: TRBD2; J gene: TRBJ2-2; clone size: NA; V gene: TRBV5-1; CDR3 DNA: TGCGCCAGCACCCCGGGGGGGGTCGGCACCGGGGAGCTGTTTTTT; CDR3 protein: CASTPGGVGTGELFF
D gene: TRBD2; J gene: TRBJ2-7; clone size: NA; V gene: TRBV7-9; CDR3 DNA: TGTGCCACCCGAGAGGCGGGAGGACCCTACGAGCAGTACTTC; CDR3 protein: CATREAGGPYEQYF
D gene: NA; J gene: TRBJ1-1; clone size: NA; V gene: TRBV6-2/TRBV6-3; CDR3 DNA: TGTGCCAGCAGTTATCTACAGGCTACCGAAGCTTTCTTT; CDR3 protein: CASSYLQATEAFF
D gene: NA; J gene: TRBJ2-7; clone size: once; V gene: TRBV5-1; CDR3 DNA: TGCGCCAGCAGCTTGGGGATCCCGGGAGCCTACGAGCAGTACTTC; CDR3 protein: CASSLGIPGAYEQYF
D gene: TRBD1; J gene: TRBJ2-2; clone size: NA; V gene: TRBV2; CDR3 DNA: TGTGCCAGCAGTGAATTTGAGGGGGCCTTTAACACCGGGGAGCTGTTTTTT; CDR3 protein: CASSEFEGAFNTGELFF
D gene: NA; J gene: TRBJ2-1; clone size: NA; V gene: TRBV5-1; CDR3 DNA: TGCGCCAGCAGCTCCCAGGTGCCCTACAATGAGCAGTTCTTC; CDR3 protein: CASSSQVPYNEQFF
D gene: NA; J gene: TRBJ2-1; clone size: NA; V gene: TRBV5-5; CDR3 DNA: TGTGCCAGCAGCTTGGTGTTAGCGGAAAGCGAGCAGTTCTTC; CDR3 protein: CASSLVLAESEQFF
D gene: TRBD2; J gene: TRBJ2-3; clone size: once; V gene: TRBV10-1; CDR3 DNA: TGCGCCAGCAGTGATGGCCAGCGGGGAACAGATACGCAGTATTTT; CDR3 protein: CASSDGQRGTDTQYF
D gene: TRBD2; J gene: TRBJ2-7; clone size: few; V gene: TRBV7-2; CDR3 DNA: TGTGCCAGCAGCCATCGACTAGCGGAACCCTACGAGCAGTACTTC; CDR3 protein: CASSHRLAEPYEQYF
D gene: NA; J gene: TRBJ2-3; clone size: NA; V gene: TRBV28; CDR3 DNA: TGTGCCAGCAGTGGGGCAGGGGCGACAGATACGCAGTATTTT; CDR3 protein: CASSGAGATDTQYF
D gene: TRBD2; J gene: TRBJ2-2; clone size: NA; V gene: TRBV11-2; CDR3 DNA: TGTGCCAGCAGCTTTCTAGCGGGAGGCAACACCGGGGAGCTGTTTTTT; CDR3 protein: CASSFLAGGNTGELFF
D gene: NA; J gene: TRBJ1-2; clone size: NA; V gene: TRBV27; CDR3 DNA: TGTGCCAGCAGTTCACTTCCTACAACCTCGGGTGGCTACACCTTC; CDR3 protein: CASSSLPTTSGGYTF
D gene: NA; J gene: TRBJ1-5; clone size: NA; V gene: TRBV29-1; CDR3 DNA: TGCAGCGTTGGCGCTACTAATCAGCCCCAGCATTTT; CDR3 protein: CSVGATNQPQHF
D gene: TRBD1; J gene: TRBJ1-5; clone size: NA; V gene: TRBV18; CDR3 DNA: TGTGCCAGCTCATGGACAGGGCTAAGCAATCAGCCCCAGCATTTT; CDR3 protein: CASSWTGLSNQPQHF
D gene: TRBD2; J gene: TRBJ2-1; clone size: NA; V gene: TRBV5-1; CDR3 DNA: TGCGCCAGCAGCTCGGGACTAGCGGGAGCCGGGGAGCAGTTCTTC; CDR3 protein: CASSSGLAGAGEQFF
D gene: TRBD1; J gene: TRBJ2-3; clone size: once; V gene: TRBV6-5; CDR3 DNA: TGTGCCAGCAGTCCCCCGGGACAGGGGTATGGTACGCAGTATTTT; CDR3 protein: CASSPPGQGYGTQYF
D gene: NA; J gene: TRBJ2-1; clone size: NA; V gene: TRBV3-1/TRBV3-2; CDR3 DNA: TGTGCCAGCAGCCAAGGACTGAGCTCCTACAATGAGCAGTTCTTC; CDR3 protein: CASSQGLSSYNEQFF
D gene: NA; J gene: TRBJ2-2; clone size: NA; V gene: TRBV6-5; CDR3 DNA: TGTGCCAGCAGTCAGACAGGTACCGGGGAGCTGTTTTTT; CDR3 protein: CASSQTGTGELFF
D gene: TRBD2; J gene: TRBJ2-7; clone size: NA; V gene: TRBV19; CDR3 DNA: TGTGCCAGTACCCAGCGGGGGGGAGACTCCTACGAGCAGTACTTC; CDR3 protein: CASTQRGGDSYEQYF
D gene: NA; J gene: TRBJ1-1; clone size: few; V gene: TRBV9; CDR3 DNA: TGTGCCAGCAGCCCCCGGGACAACATGAACACTGAAGCTTTCTTT; CDR3 protein: CASSPRDNMNTEAFF
D gene: NA; J gene: TRBJ1-1; clone size: NA; V gene: TRBV2; CDR3 DNA: TGTGCCAGCAGGCCCGCGAGAGGGCTGGAGGGCACTGAAGCTTTCTTT; CDR3 protein: CASRPARGLEGTEAFF
D gene: NA; J gene: TRBJ1-2; clone size: NA; V gene: TRBV3-1/TRBV3-2; CDR3 DNA: TGTGCCAGCAGCCAAGCATCAGGGAAAGTAGACGGCTACACCTTC; CDR3 protein: CASSQASGKVDGYTF
D gene: NA; J gene: TRBJ1-1; clone size: NA; V gene: TRBV19; CDR3 DNA: TGTGCCAGTAGTATAGAGAGGACTGAAGCTTTCTTT; CDR3 protein: CASSIERTEAFF
D gene: NA; J gene: TRBJ1-6; clone size: NA; V gene: TRBV19; CDR3 DNA: TGTGCCAGTAGTACCTACAGGAATTCACCCCTCCACTTT; CDR3 protein: CASSTYRNSPLHF
D gene: NA; J gene: TRBJ2-1; clone size: NA; V gene: TRBV19; CDR3 DNA: TGTGCCAGTAGTATTGACAGACGGAGCTCCTACAATGAGCAGTTCTTC; CDR3 protein: CASSIDRRSSYNEQFF
D gene: NA; J gene: TRBJ2-7; clone size: NA; V gene: TRBV5-1; CDR3 DNA: TGCGCCAGCAGCCCAGGGTCCGGCGCCGCCTACGAGCAGTACTTC; CDR3 protein: CASSPGSGAAYEQYF
D gene: NA; J gene: TRBJ2-1; clone size: NA; V gene: TRBV5-5; CDR3 DNA: TGTGCCAGCAGGCTAGACTCATCCACGGACTATGAGCAGTTCTTC; CDR3 protein: CASRLDSSTDYEQFF
D gene: NA; J gene: TRBJ1-2; clone size: few; V gene: TRBV30; CDR3 DNA: TGTGCCTGGAGTGTGCTCGGGGGCTACACCTTC; CDR3 protein: CAWSVLGGYTF
D gene: NA; J gene: TRBJ2-7; clone size: NA; V gene: TRBV6-6; CDR3 DNA: TGTGCCAGCAGTAATCCACCTTCTATCTCCTCCTACGAGCAGTACTTC; CDR3 protein: CASSNPPSISSYEQYF
D gene: NA; J gene: TRBJ1-5; clone size: few; V gene: TRBV7-2; CDR3 DNA: TGTGCCAGCAGCCAGACATGGCGGGAGCCCCAGCATTTT; CDR3 protein: CASSQTWREPQHF
D gene: TRBD2; J gene: TRBJ2-3; clone size: NA; V gene: TRBV4-1; CDR3 DNA: TGCGCCAGCAGGCTCTTCCCCGCGGGACTAGCGGGAGGGCCTCGTACAGATACGCAGTATTTT; CDR3 protein: CASRLFPAGLAGGPRTDTQYF
D gene: NA; J gene: TRBJ1-6; clone size: NA; V gene: TRBV12-3/TRBV12-4; CDR3 DNA: TGTGCCAGCAGTTTAACAGGGAATTCACCCCTCCACTTT; CDR3 protein: CASSLTGNSPLHF
D gene: TRBD1; J gene: TRBJ1-6; clone size: once; V gene: TRBV5-4; CDR3 DNA: TGTGCCAGCAGCCTCGACAGGGCGGACTCACCCCTCCACTTT; CDR3 protein: CASSLDRADSPLHF
D gene: TRBD1; J gene: TRBJ1-1; clone size: NA; V gene: TRBV25-1; CDR3 DNA: TGTGCCAGCAGTACAGGGGGAGTCACTGAAGCTTTCTTT; CDR3 protein: CASSTGGVTEAFF
D gene: TRBD2; J gene: TRBJ2-7; clone size: NA; V gene: TRBV18; CDR3 DNA: TGTGCCAGCTCACCACTCTGGACTAGCGGGACCCAATCCTACGAGCAGTACTTC; CDR3 protein: CASSPLWTSGTQSYEQYF
D gene: NA; J gene: TRBJ1-4; clone size: NA; V gene: TRBV5-1; CDR3 DNA: TGCGCCAGCAGCCCCGGACACTCACTGGGGGAAAAACTGTTTTTT; CDR3 protein: CASSPGHSLGEKLFF
D gene: NA; J gene: TRBJ2-3; clone size: NA; V gene: TRBV5-1; CDR3 DNA: TGCGCCAGCGAACCGGGCGGGGCCACAGATACGCAGTATTTT; CDR3 protein: CASEPGGATDTQYF
D gene: TRBD2; J gene: TRBJ2-7; clone size: few; V gene: TRBV28; CDR3 DNA: TGTGCCAGCGGTACTAGCGGGAGGAGCTCCTACGAGCAGTACTTC; CDR3 protein: CASGTSGRSSYEQYF
D gene: NA; J gene: TRBJ1-4; clone size: NA; V gene: TRBV7-8; CDR3 DNA: TGTGCCAGCAGGACCTCGGGGGGGGCAACTAATGAAAAACTGTTTTTT; CDR3 protein: CASRTSGGATNEKLFF
D gene: NA; J gene: TRBJ1-1; clone size: NA; V gene: TRBV6-5; CDR3 DNA: TGTGCCAGCAGCAGGGGAGGGACTGAAGCTTTCTTT; CDR3 protein: CASSRGGTEAFF
D gene: NA; J gene: TRBJ1-5; clone size: few; V gene: TRBV4-1; CDR3 DNA: TGCGCCAGCAGCCAAGACTCGGGGGGCTGGAGCAATCAGCCCCAGCATTTT; CDR3 protein: CASSQDSGGWSNQPQHF
D gene: NA; J gene: TRBJ1-3; clone size: NA; V gene: TRBV5-1; CDR3 DNA: TGCGCCAGCAGCGGGGGGTTTGGAAACACCATATATTTT; CDR3 protein: CASSGGFGNTIYF
D gene: NA; J gene: TRBJ2-6; clone size: NA; V gene: TRBV11-1; CDR3 DNA: TGTGCCAGCAGCTCCACAGTCTCTGGGGCCAACGTCCTGACTTTC; CDR3 protein: CASSSTVSGANVLTF
D gene: TRBD2; J gene: TRBJ2-1; clone size: NA; V gene: TRBV18; CDR3 DNA: TGTGCCAGCTCACCTACTAGCGGTCGGAGCTCCTACAATGAGCAGTTCTTC; CDR3 protein: CASSPTSGRSSYNEQFF
D gene: TRBD2; J gene: TRBJ2-7; clone size: NA; V gene: TRBV12-3/TRBV12-4; CDR3 DNA: TGTGCCAGCAGTCCTAGCGGCTACGAGCAGTACTTC; CDR3 protein: CASSPSGYEQYF
D gene: NA; J gene: TRBJ2-1; clone size: NA; V gene: TRBV11-3; CDR3 DNA: TGTGCCAGCAGCTTAATAGCGGCCTCCTACAATGAGCAGTTCTTC; CDR3 protein: CASSLIAASYNEQFF
D gene: NA; J gene: TRBJ1-1; clone size: few; V gene: TRBV27; CDR3 DNA: TGTGCCAGCCCGAGGGGGGGACAAACTTTTCCCATGAACACTGAAGCTTTCTTT; CDR3 protein: CASPRGGQTFPMNTEAFF